Given below is one T cell receptor beta chain in context. Other DNA sequences from this sample encode an identical CDR3 as well. CD45RO-negative cells were positively selected for CCR7, leaving out terminally differentiated effector memory CD45RA+ cells. Germline CDR1 PRHDT, CDR2 FYEKMQ (reference sequence). V gave up 5 bases and J gave up 5 bases; unmatched junction bases: 5. The CDR3 has 13 residues. Sequenced by immunoSEQ multiplex PCR; TCRdb stores in-frame clones only, minus some. The data show about 2.1 million clones, 85% to 95% seen once. These data belong to a study of shared clonotypes between healthy human individuals.

Material for sequencing was naive CD8+ T cells from PBMCs. The TCR comes from a man aged 18 to 35 in good health. Some clones in this sample may be carry-over from other donors' samples. V and J are TRBV13 and TRBJ2-5, with 7 bases lining up with TRBD1. CDR3: CASSLRGKETQYF. The CDR3 coding sequence is TGTGCCAGCAGCCTCAGGGGGAAGGAGACCCAGTACTTC.